What follows are 31 T cell receptor beta chains derived from one specimen sequenced in a study of T cells after yellow fever vaccination (dated by TCRdb to about 2019). Library creation used 5' RACE. TCRdb lists the instrument as Illumina NovaSeq 6000. In TCRdb, the public reads were trimmed at Q25 with fastp and aligned with MiXCR, with productive beta chains retained. Identical CDR3 proteins give one entry, which carries the most common genes and DNA. The sample profile shows about 320,000 distinct CDR3 sequences; about 10% of them were found once. The ten top clones hold approximately 3% of the sample. The sample's treatment or condition label, decoded: live attenuated yellow fever vaccine strain. The material sequenced was CD4+ T cells sorted from PBMCs, taken 45 days after the yellow fever booster vaccination. The receptors derive from a man between 18 and 35 years old who received the YFV17D yellow fever vaccine.

V gene TRBV12-3 or TRBV12-4 combines with J gene TRBJ1-5; D gene uncertain. The CDR3 spans 13 residues. Deletions cut 5 bases from V and 7 bases from J, with 12 bases between. The CDR3: CASSTSGGQPQHF. The CDR3 nucleotides are TGTGCCAGCAGTACCTCGGGAGGACAGCCCCAGCATTTT.

At least ten counts were recorded for this clonotype. The chain joins TRBV9 to TRBJ1-4; possibly TRBD1 for D (5 bases). V lost 6 bases and J lost 7, with 13 bases in between. Germline-derived CDR1 and CDR2 are SGDLS and YYNGEE. The CDR3 length is 13 residues. In nucleotides, the CDR3 is TGTGCCAGCAATTCGGGGGGTGGTGAAAAACTGTTTTTT. It translates to CASNSGGGEKLFF.

This clonotype was recorded at least ten times. V is TRBV11-2 and J is TRBJ1-1; 8 nucleotides agree with TRBD1. V shed 1 base, J shed 4 bases, and the junction held 14 bases outside the gene matches. From germline, CDR1 is SGHAT and CDR2 FQNNGV. This CDR3 is built from 18 residues. CDR3 nucleotides: TGTGCCAGCAGCTTAGCGTTCCTCAGGGGGCGCGACTCCACTGAAGCTTTCTTT. Translated: CASSLAFLRGRDSTEAFF.

The genes are TRBV20-1 and TRBJ2-1; TRBD1 agrees at 11 bases. CDR1 DFQATT and CDR2 SNEGSKA come from the germline V gene (reference sequence). With V trimmed by 5 bases and J by 8 bases, 8 bases remained unmatched. The CDR3 spans 14 residues. The CDR3 reads CSAWSGTGGDEQFF. As DNA, the CDR3 is TGCAGTGCTTGGTCCGGGACAGGGGGGGATGAGCAGTTCTTC.

The V gene is TRBV6-5, the J gene TRBJ1-3; 7 nucleotides match TRBD1. The CDR3 has 13 residues. Germline trimming cut 5 bases from V and 5 bases from J; bases unmatched to any gene: 3. Germline V CDR1 and CDR2: MNHEY, SVGAGI. The CDR3 region has the DNA TGTGCCAGCAGTCGACAGGGAAGAAACACCATATATTTT. Translated, it gives CASSRQGRNTIYF.

This clonotype was counted at least ten times. The genes are TRBV24-1 and TRBJ2-7; D is ambiguous. CDR1 is KGHDR, CDR2 SFDVKD, per germline. V was trimmed by 7 bases and J by 5 bases, leaving 8 bases between them. The CDR3 contains 11 residues. The CDR3 DNA is TGTGCCACCAGATTGATCGACGAGCAGTACGTC. Translated: CATRLIDEQYV.

The gene calls are TRBV5-4 and TRBJ2-5; D not resolved. Germline V lookup: CDR1 SGHNT, CDR2 YYREEE (reference sequence). This CDR3 has 15 residues. Trimming removed 0 bases from V and 7 bases from J, with 16 bases in between. The CDR3 DNA sequence: TGTGCCAGCAGCTTGGTCACACGGACCGGCGGGACCCAGTACTTC. Its protein product is CASSLVTRTGGTQYF. Full variable domain (outside the CDR3, taken from reference TRBV5-4 and TRBJ2-5): ETGVTQSPTHLIKTRGQQVTLRCSSQSGHNTVSWYQQALGQGPQFIFQYYREEENGRGNFPPRFSGLQFPNYSSELNVNALELDDSALYLCASSLVTRTGGTQYFGPGTRLLVL.

The chain has TRBV20-1 and TRBJ2-1, with D possibly matching TRBD1 (7 bases). CDR3 length equals 16 residues. Trimming removed 1 base from V and 7 bases from J, with 20 bases in between. Germline V lookup: CDR1 DFQATT, CDR2 SNEGSKA (reference sequence). DNA for the CDR3: TGCAGTGCTAGAGCGGGAGACAGGGTATGGCTTAATGAGCAGTTCTTC. Amino acids: CSARAGDRVWLNEQFF.

The rearrangement uses TRBV20-1 and TRBJ1-2; 9 nucleotides agree with TRBD1. CDR1 and CDR2 (germline): DFQATT, SNEGSKA (reference sequence). The CDR3 extends over 16 amino acids. V was pared by 5 bases and J by 5 bases, with 15 bases of the junction left unmatched. The CDR3 loop reads CSASPSGQGKIYGYTF. CDR3 sequence (DNA): TGCAGTGCTTCCCCCTCGGGACAGGGAAAAATTTATGGCTACACCTTC.

This clonotype was seen more than once but under ten times. The gene calls are TRBV5-1 and TRBJ2-1; weak D call: TRBD1 (5 bases). V was shortened by 1 base and J by 10 bases, with 15 bases between the two germline ends. The germline V gene has CDR1 SGHRS and CDR2 YFSETQ. The CDR3 is 14 amino acids. The CDR3 reads CASSLTDPQEEQFF. CDR3 DNA: TGCGCCAGCAGCTTGACAGACCCACAGGAGGAGCAGTTCTTC.

In its sample, this clonotype was seen a few times. The chain carries TRBV7-9 and TRBJ2-3; 8 bases fit TRBD2. J was trimmed by 4 bases and V by 3 bases; bases with no gene match: 3. CDR1 is SEHNR, CDR2 FQNEAQ, per germline (reference sequence). The length of the CDR3 is 14 residues. CDR3: CASSFGGGADTQYF. CDR3 DNA sequence: TGTGCCAGCAGCTTCGGGGGGGGAGCAGATACGCAGTATTTT.

The gene calls are TRBV2 and TRBJ1-5; 7 nucleotides line up with TRBD1. Trimming cost V 2 bases and J 7 bases; bases outside gene matches: 8. The CDR3 loop spans 15 amino acids. Germline loops: CDR1 SNHLY, CDR2 FYNNEI. This CDR3 is CASSEIDRAQQPQHF. The DNA of the CDR3 is TGTGCCAGCAGTGAAATCGACAGGGCTCAACAGCCCCAGCATTTT.

The V and J genes are TRBV12-3 or TRBV12-4 and TRBJ1-5, with D unclear. Trimming pared 4 bases from V and 11 bases from J, leaving 12 bases between. This CDR3 region has 12 residues. The chain's CDR3 is CASSSPSRAQHF. The CDR3 nucleotides read TGTGCCAGCAGTTCCCCGAGTCGGGCCCAGCATTTT.

In this sample, this clonotype turned up a few times. This chain connects TRBV20-1 to TRBJ1-3; no reliable D call. With 6 bases removed from V and 0 bases from J, the gap between germline ends came to 12 bases. Germline V gene lookup returns CDR1 DFQATT and CDR2 SNEGSKA (reference sequence). CDR3 length: 14 amino acids. The DNA for the CDR3 is TGCAGTGCCGTTGACACCCGCTCTGGAAACACCATATATTTT. Translating it yields CSAVDTRSGNTIYF.

This clonotype has only one observation. The chain employs TRBV20-1 and TRBJ1-1; TRBD1 matches at 11 bases. The germline V gene encodes CDR1 DFQATT and CDR2 SNEGSKA (reference sequence). With V trimmed by 3 bases and J by 11 bases, 8 bases remained unmatched. CDR3 size: 13 residues. The CDR3 DNA reads TGCAGTGCTAGGGACAGGGGGCCAAACGAGGCTTTCTTT. Its translation: CSARDRGPNEAFF.

The V gene is TRBV15, the J gene TRBJ2-3; 7 nucleotides agree with TRBD2. Looked up from germline, CDR1 is LNHNV and CDR2 is YYDKDF (reference sequence). The length of the CDR3 is 16 residues. Unmatched junction bases numbered 7, after V lost 2 bases and J lost 2 bases. The CDR3 DNA follows: TGTGCCACCAGCAGAAGCGGGACCCCCCCCACAGATACGCAGTATTTT. It yields the protein CATSRSGTPPTDTQYF.

The chain combines TRBV5-6 with TRBJ2-3, with D hard to call. CDR1 and CDR2 (germline): SGHDT, YYEEEE. Trimming removed 0 bases at V and 6 bases at J, with 11 bases between. The CDR3 loop spans 14 amino acids. The CDR3 loop reads CASSLGEHSDTQYF. The CDR3 DNA reads TGTGCCAGCAGCTTGGGTGAGCATTCGGATACGCAGTATTTT.

The sample holds a few counts of this clonotype. The chain joins TRBV20-1 to TRBJ2-3; D is undetermined. The CDR3 has 12 residues. The germline V and J ends were trimmed by 6 bases and 0 bases, with 7 bases remaining between them. Germline V CDR1 and CDR2: DFQATT, SNEGSKA (reference sequence). Here the CDR3 DNA reads TGCAGTGCCCCGAAGAGCACAGATACGCAGTATTTT. Its protein is CSAPKSTDTQYF.

V usage is TRBV9 and J usage is TRBJ2-3; maybe TRBD2 (5 bases). There are 15 residues in the CDR3. Germline CDR1 SGDLS, CDR2 YYNGEE. V was trimmed by 4 bases and J by 2 bases, leaving 14 bases between them. CDR3 in DNA: TGTGCCAGCAGCACCTCCGGGATAGTCACAGATACGCAGTATTTT. It specifies CASSTSGIVTDTQYF.

In its sample, this clonotype was seen a few times. This chain joins TRBV18 and TRBJ1-1; D is unclear. Germline lookup yields CDR1 KGHSH and CDR2 LQKENI. The CDR3 loop spans 14 amino acids. V lost 1 base, J lost 6 bases, and 12 bases lay in between. CDR3 DNA: TGTGCCAGCTCACCACAGGGTGGGAGGGCTGAAGCTTTCTTT. Translating gives CASSPQGGRAEAFF.

This clonotype appeared a few times. This chain uses TRBV6-6 with TRBJ1-1; no definite D call. Deletions cut 2 bases from V and 1 base from J, with 11 bases between. The CDR3 is 15 amino acids. Germline lookup yields CDR1 MNHNY and CDR2 SVGAGI (reference sequence). The CDR3: CASSYALMENTEAFF. In nucleotides, the CDR3 is TGTGCCAGCAGTTACGCCTTGATGGAGAACACTGAAGCTTTCTTT.

The sample holds many counts of this clonotype. The V and J genes are TRBV15 and TRBJ1-1, with D possibly being TRBD1 (5 bases). Germline CDR1 LNHNV, CDR2 YYDKDF (reference sequence). This CDR3 has 13 amino acids. V lost 5 bases, J lost 11 bases, and 18 bases lay in between. The CDR3 loop is CATSSGPLSDAFF. Written as DNA, the CDR3 is TGTGCCACCAGCTCAGGGCCCCTGTCGGATGCTTTCTTT.

This clonotype was counted at least ten times. The rearrangement links TRBV11-2 to TRBJ1-2; TRBD1 agrees at 9 bases. The CDR3 runs 15 residues. V lost 3 bases, J lost 8 bases, and 10 bases stayed unmatched. The germline V gene has CDR1 SGHAT and CDR2 FQNNGV. This chain's CDR3 is CASSFRNRGLGGYTF. In DNA, the CDR3 is TGTGCCAGCAGCTTCCGGAACAGGGGGCTAGGAGGCTACACCTTC.

This clonotype turned up a few times. The chain combines TRBV29-1 with TRBJ2-1, with D perhaps matching TRBD2 (5 bases). The CDR3 is made up of 15 amino acids. V dropped 6 bases and J dropped 0 bases, with 15 bases sitting between them. Germline V gene sequence: CDR1 SQVTM, CDR2 ANQGSEA. CDR3 nucleotide sequence: TGCAGCGTGGGTTCGCGGAGCGGCTCCTACAATGAGCAGTTCTTC. Encoded protein: CSVGSRSGSYNEQFF.

Points on this clonotype: This may arise from a read error, as a much more abundant clone is one base away. The genes are TRBV10-3 and TRBJ2-5; no definite D call. Germline V gene sequence: CDR1 ENHRY, CDR2 SYGVKD. CDR3 size: 11 residues. CDR3 sequence: CAISSQEAQYF. The CDR3 DNA sequence: TGTGCCATCAGTAGTCAAGAGGCCCAGTACTTC.

This clonotype was seen more than once but under ten times. This chain connects TRBV18 to TRBJ1-5; D not resolved. The CDR3 covers 16 residues. The germline V and J ends were trimmed by 5 bases and 2 bases, with 16 bases remaining between them. CDR1 and CDR2 from the germline V gene are KGHSH and LQKENI. CDR3: CASSGSVVRGNQPQHF. In DNA, the CDR3 is TGTGCCAGCTCAGGGTCCGTGGTCCGCGGCAATCAGCCCCAGCATTTT.

There are a few counts of this clonotype. The chain couples TRBV20-1 to TRBJ2-3; D might be TRBD2 (6 bases). In germline, CDR1 is DFQATT, CDR2 SNEGSKA (reference sequence). V lost 7 bases and J 6 bases, leaving 14 bases between the germline ends. The CDR3 has 12 residues. The CDR3 sequence: CSGGALRDTQYF. CDR3 DNA sequence: TGCAGTGGCGGGGCACTACGGGATACGCAGTATTTT.

CDR3 residues: CASSARGPYNEQFF. The CDR3 coding sequence is TGTGCCAGCAGTGCCAGGGGGCCCTACAATGAGCAGTTCTTC. The rearrangement joins TRBV6-4 to TRBJ2-1, with 8 bases aligning to TRBD1. The CDR3 is 14 residues long. Germline CDR1 MRHNA, CDR2 SNTAGT. V shed 4 bases and J 2 bases; nucleotides not matched to a gene: 1.

The table lists this clonotype with many counts. The chain couples TRBV7-2 to TRBJ2-2; no definite D call. CDR1 and CDR2 (germline): SGHTA, FQGNSA. The CDR3 is 15 residues long. Between the trimmed V and J ends, which lost 4 bases and 2 bases, there was a span of 11 bases. CDR3 coding DNA: TGTGCCAGCAGCTCTCCAACCGTAAACACCGGGGAGCTGTTTTTT. It encodes CASSSPTVNTGELFF.

This clonotype was picked up a small number of times. The V and J genes are TRBV7-3 and TRBJ2-1; D is perhaps TRBD2 (5 bases). The CDR3 has 14 amino acids. CDR1 is SGHTA, CDR2 FQGTGA, per germline. The V end was cut by 1 base, the J end by 8 bases, with 12 bases between. The CDR3 region is CASSLRLVSDEQFF. CDR3 sequence (DNA): TGTGCCAGCAGCTTAAGGCTAGTTAGCGATGAGCAGTTCTTC.

This clonotype was observed a few times. The rearrangement links TRBV20-1 to TRBJ2-2; a weak D match, TRBD1 (5 bases). This CDR3 is 15 amino acids long. The ends were cut back, 3 bases at V and 0 bases at J, with 11 bases in the middle. Germline V lookup: CDR1 DFQATT, CDR2 SNEGSKA (reference sequence). CDR3 residues: CSASVRTPNTGELFF. CDR3 DNA sequence: TGCAGTGCTAGTGTCAGGACACCGAACACCGGGGAGCTGTTTTTT.